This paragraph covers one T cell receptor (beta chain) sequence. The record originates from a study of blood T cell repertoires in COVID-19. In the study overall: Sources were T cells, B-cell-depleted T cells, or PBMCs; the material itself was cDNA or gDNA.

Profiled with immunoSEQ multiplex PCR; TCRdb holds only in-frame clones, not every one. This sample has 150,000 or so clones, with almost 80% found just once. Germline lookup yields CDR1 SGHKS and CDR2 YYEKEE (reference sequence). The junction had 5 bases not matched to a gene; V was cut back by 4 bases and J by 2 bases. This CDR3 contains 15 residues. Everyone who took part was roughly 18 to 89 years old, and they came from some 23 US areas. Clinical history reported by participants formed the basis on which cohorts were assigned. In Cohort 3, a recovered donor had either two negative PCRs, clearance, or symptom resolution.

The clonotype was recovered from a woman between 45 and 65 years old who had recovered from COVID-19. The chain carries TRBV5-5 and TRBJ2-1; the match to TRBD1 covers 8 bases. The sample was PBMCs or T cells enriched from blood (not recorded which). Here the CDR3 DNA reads TGTGCCAGCAGCGTGACAGGGGAGCCCTACAATGAGCAGTTCTTC. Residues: CASSVTGEPYNEQFF. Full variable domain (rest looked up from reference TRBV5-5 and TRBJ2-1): DAGVTQSPTHLIKTRGQQVTLRCSPISGHKSVSWYQQVLGQGPQFIFQYYEKEERGRGNFPDRFSARQFPNYSSELNVNALLLGDSALYLCASSVTGEPYNEQFFGPGTRLTVL.